These 26 T cell receptor beta chains came from one sample sequenced in a study of cytomegalovirus exposure and HLA in healthy donors. The PCR made use of 60 Vbeta and 13 Jbeta primers. Data came from immunoSEQ multiplex PCR; TCRdb stores just in-frame clones and leaves some out. Of under 200,000 clones detected, around nine tenths appear once; the ten largest clones hold 0.85%. Sequencing was performed on PBMCs. All receptors come from a woman in her thirties in good health and CMV-seronegative.

The chain is built from TRBV7-2 and TRBJ2-7; 16 bases fit TRBD2. The germline gives CDR1 SGHTA, CDR2 FQGNSA. The V segment lost 3 bases and the J segment 7 bases; nucleotides outside the gene matches: 6. The length of the CDR3 is 16 residues. CDR3 DNA sequence: TGTGCCAGCAGCTTGCCGGGACTAGCGGGAGGGTGGGAGCAGTACTTC. It is translated as CASSLPGLAGGWEQYF.

J is TRBJ2-7 and V is TRBV5-1; 8 bases align to TRBD1. With V trimmed by 0 bases and J by 6 bases, 11 bases remained unmatched. CDR1 and CDR2 (germline): SGHRS, YFSETQ. CDR3 length: 16 amino acids. Written as DNA, the CDR3 is TGCGCCAGCAGCTTGGCCCTGACAGGGGTACTAGTCGAGCAGTACTTC. Its translation is CASSLALTGVLVEQYF.

V usage is TRBV7-6 and J usage is TRBJ2-2; 8 bases map to TRBD2. The CDR3 is made up of 16 amino acids. Germline CDR1 is SGHVS and CDR2 is FNYEAQ. Trimming took 3 bases from V and 1 from J; bases not matched to a gene: 4. The CDR3 coding sequence is TGTGCCAGCAGCTTGGGCACTAGCGGGAACACCGGGGAGCTGTTTTTT. Translated: CASSLGTSGNTGELFF. Based on the CDR3 plus reference TRBV7-6 and TRBJ2-2, the full variable domain is GAGVSQSPRYKVTKRGQDVALRCDPISGHVSLYWYRQALGQGPEFLTYFNYEAQQDKSGLPNDRFSAERPEGSISTLTIQRTEQRDSAMYRCASSLGTSGNTGELFFGEGSRLTVL.

The rearrangement uses TRBV7-9 and TRBJ2-3; 8 nucleotides agree with TRBD2. This CDR3 region has 19 residues. CDR1 SEHNR and CDR2 FQNEAQ come from the germline V gene (reference sequence). J was trimmed by 3 bases and V by 6 bases; bases with no gene match: 20. In nucleotides, the CDR3 is TGTGCCAGCAGGAGAGGGTACAGCGGGGGAGCCATGGGGACAGATACGCAGTATTTT. Translated, it gives CASRRGYSGGAMGTDTQYF. The full variable domain, rest sourced from reference TRBV7-9 and TRBJ2-3, is DTGVSQNPRHKITKRGQNVTFRCDPISEHNRLYWYRQTLGQGPEFLTYFQNEAQLEKSRLLSDRFSAERPKGSFSTLEIQRTEQGDSAMYLCASRRGYSGGAMGTDTQYFGPGTRLTVL.

The chain combines TRBV7-8 with TRBJ2-7; 10 bases line up with TRBD2. The CDR3 extends over 18 amino acids. Per the germline V gene, CDR1 is SGHVS and CDR2 is FQNEAQ. V was clipped by 4 bases and J by 0 bases; unmatched bases: 12. The CDR3 loop is CASSSRGLALISSYEQYF. CDR3 nucleotides: TGTGCCAGCAGCTCTCGGGGACTAGCGCTTATCAGCTCCTACGAGCAGTACTTC.

The J gene is TRBJ2-7, the V gene TRBV27, with 7 bases identical to TRBD2. Germline lookup yields CDR1 MNHEY and CDR2 SMNVEV (reference sequence). V shed 2 bases, J shed 4 bases, and the junction held 5 bases outside the gene matches. The CDR3 consists of 14 residues. As DNA, the CDR3 is TGTGCCAGCAGTTTAGGGGGACTACCGTACGAGCAGTACTTC. Residues: CASSLGGLPYEQYF.

The V gene is TRBV7-2, the J gene TRBJ2-6; D gene unclear. The CDR3 totals 13 residues. In germline, CDR1 is SGHTA, CDR2 FQGNSA. Trimming pared 8 bases from V and 1 base from J, leaving 6 bases between. This CDR3 is CASRTSGANVLTF. The DNA for the CDR3 is TGTGCCAGCCGCACTTCTGGGGCCAACGTCCTGACTTTC.

V is TRBV5-6 and J is TRBJ1-1, with a possible D match to TRBD1 (6 bases). This CDR3 region has 14 residues. Germline loops: CDR1 SGHDT, CDR2 YYEEEE. The V end was cut by 0 bases, the J end by 5 bases, with 11 bases between. As DNA, the CDR3 is TGTGCCAGCAGCTTGGAGGGGGGGCGGACTGAAGCTTTCTTT. Translating it yields CASSLEGGRTEAFF.

This rearrangement joins TRBV15 to TRBJ1-5, with TRBD1 matching 9 bases. Germline V CDR1 and CDR2: LNHNV, YYDKDF (reference sequence). After removal of 1 base from V and 1 base from J, the junction contained 5 bases not matched to a gene. The CDR3 runs to 17 residues. CDR3 loop: CATSRAGDRVSNQPQHF. CDR3 bases: TGTGCCACCAGCAGAGCGGGGGACAGGGTGAGCAATCAGCCCCAGCATTTT.

The chain carries TRBV18 and TRBJ2-5; tentative D call: TRBD2 (7 bases). V was pared by 3 bases and J by 1 base, with 18 bases between. The CDR3 length is 17 residues. Germline lookup yields CDR1 KGHSH and CDR2 LQKENI. The DNA for the CDR3 is TGTGCCAGCTCACCTCTTACGGGGGCTAGCGGCCAAGAGACCCAGTACTTC. It specifies CASSPLTGASGQETQYF.

This chain joins TRBV2 and TRBJ2-2, with D possibly TRBD2 on 5 matching bases. Trimming pared 7 bases from V and 6 bases from J, leaving 9 bases between. From germline, CDR1 is SNHLY and CDR2 FYNNEI. The CDR3 spans 12 residues. The chain's CDR3 is CASKYGAGELFF. CDR3 nucleotide sequence: TGTGCCAGCAAGTACGGGGCCGGGGAGCTGTTTTTT. Filled out from reference TRBV2 and TRBJ2-2, the complete variable domain reads EPEVTQTPSHQVTQMGQEVILRCVPISNHLYFYWYRQILGQKVEFLVSFYNNEISEKSEIFDDQFSVERPDGSNFTLKIRSTKLEDSAMYFCASKYGAGELFFGEGSRLTVL.

The chain couples TRBV6-6 to TRBJ1-2; TRBD1 matches at 7 bases. This CDR3 has 14 amino acids. Trimming removed 5 bases from V and 6 bases from J; junction bases left unmatched: 9. The germline gives CDR1 MNHNY, CDR2 SVGAGI (reference sequence). The CDR3 bases are TGTGCCAGCAGTCTCACGGAGGGGGCCCATGGCTACACCTTC. Protein sequence: CASSLTEGAHGYTF.

The chain uses TRBV5-1 and TRBJ2-3, with 7 nucleotides matching TRBD1. Germline trimming cut 0 bases from V and 5 bases from J; bases unmatched to any gene: 3. This CDR3 contains 14 residues. Germline lookup yields CDR1 SGHRS and CDR2 YFSETQ. This CDR3 is CASSLEGAGDTQYF. CDR3 nucleotides: TGCGCCAGCAGCTTGGAGGGGGCAGGAGATACGCAGTATTTT.

This chain connects TRBV9 to TRBJ2-7; possible D gene TRBD1, 7 bases. The CDR3 length is 15 residues. Trimming removed 3 bases from V and 3 bases from J, with 16 bases in between. The germline gives CDR1 SGDLS, CDR2 YYNGEE. The CDR3 bases are TGTGCCAGCAGCGAGGGGGGACAGCGAAACTACGAGCAGTACTTC. This encodes CASSEGGQRNYEQYF.

The chain employs TRBV6-5 and TRBJ2-7, with TRBD1 matching over 9 bases. There are 14 residues in the CDR3. Trimming removed 5 bases from V and 4 bases from J; junction bases left unmatched: 6. The germline gives CDR1 MNHEY, CDR2 SVGAGI. CDR3 in DNA: TGTGCCAGCAGTAGAGGACAGGGGTCTTACGAGCAGTACTTC. Residues: CASSRGQGSYEQYF.

This clone was seen only once. This chain joins TRBV15 and TRBJ1-5; TRBD1 aligns across 8 bases. Looked up from germline, CDR1 is LNHNV and CDR2 is YYDKDF (reference sequence). V shed 7 bases and J 3 bases; nucleotides not matched to a gene: 8. There are 15 residues in the CDR3. CDR3 DNA sequence: TGTGCCACCAACCCTGACAGGGGCCCCAATCAGCCCCAGCATTTT. Protein product: CATNPDRGPNQPQHF.

This clone was recorded only once. The chain employs TRBV9 and TRBJ1-2; D may be TRBD1 (5 bases). Germline CDR1 and CDR2: SGDLS and YYNGEE. CDR3 length: 14 amino acids. V lost 0 bases, J lost 4 bases, and 10 bases lay in between. CDR3 residues: CASSVVRAPYGYTF. As DNA, the CDR3 is TGTGCCAGCAGCGTAGTCAGGGCACCCTATGGCTACACCTTC. The entire variable domain, with the rest obtained from reference TRBV9 and TRBJ1-2, is as follows: DSGVTQTPKHLITATGQRVTLRCSPRSGDLSVYWYQQSLDQGLQFLIQYYNGEERAKGNILERFSAQQFPDLHSELNLSSLELGDSALYFCASSVVRAPYGYTFGSGTRLTVV.

The chain couples TRBV28 to TRBJ1-5, with a possible D match to TRBD1 (5 bases). The CDR3 covers 14 residues. Germline V lookup: CDR1 MDHEN, CDR2 SYDVKM. Trimming shortened V by 6 bases and J by 6 bases, and 15 bases separated the two germline ends. The CDR3 DNA sequence: TGTGCCAGCAGGCTTTCAGGGTTGCGTCAGCCCCAGCATTTT. It specifies CASRLSGLRQPQHF.

The chain has TRBV30 and TRBJ1-5; 8 nucleotides agree with TRBD1. V lost 2 bases to trimming and J lost 5 bases; unmatched junction nucleotides: 5. The CDR3 has 14 amino acids. The V gene's germline CDR1 is GTSNPN and CDR2 SVGIG (reference sequence). CDR3: CAWSFSGGHQPQHF. The CDR3 coding sequence is TGTGCCTGGAGTTTCTCAGGGGGCCATCAGCCCCAGCATTTT. Full variable domain (missing parts from reference TRBV30 and TRBJ1-5): SQTIHQWPATLVQPVGSPLSLECTVEGTSNPNLYWYRQAAGRGLQLLFYSVGIGQISSEVPQNLSASRPQDRQFILSSKKLLLSDSGFYLCAWSFSGGHQPQHFGDGTRLSIL.

This chain connects TRBV5-6 to TRBJ2-5, with 10 nucleotides matching TRBD2. The J call may be faulty, since TRBJ2-7 better matches the DNA end. The CDR3 length is 17 residues. Germline-derived CDR1 and CDR2 are SGHDT and YYEEEE. CDR3 sequence reads: CASSFRLGLAVRDEQYF. CDR3 in DNA: TGTGCCAGCAGCTTCCGGTTAGGACTAGCGGTTCGGGACGAGCAGTACTTC.

This clone was detected a few times. This chain links TRBV6-1 with TRBJ2-3, with 8 bases lining up with TRBD2. The germline CDR1 and CDR2 sequences are MNHNS and SASEGT. The V gene end was trimmed by 8 bases and the J gene end by 4 bases; junction bases not matched to a gene: 8. The CDR3 is made up of 14 amino acids. CDR3 bases: TGTGCCAGCTTAGGACTAGCTGGGGCAGATACGCAGTATTTT. This encodes CASLGLAGADTQYF.

The chain's CDR3 is CASRIQGSSYEQYF. The CDR3, as DNA: TGCGCCAGCCGGATACAGGGGTCGTCCTACGAGCAGTACTTC. V usage is TRBV5-1 and J usage is TRBJ2-7; 7 nucleotides line up with TRBD1. The CDR3 spans 14 residues. The V segment lost 7 bases and the J segment 1 base; nucleotides outside the gene matches: 8. The germline CDR1 and CDR2 sequences are SGHRS and YFSETQ.

The rearrangement joins TRBV6-1 to TRBJ2-3; 10 bases line up with TRBD2. V dropped 6 bases and J dropped 4; count of bases not matched to a gene: 7. There are 15 residues in the CDR3. The germline V gene encodes CDR1 MNHNS and CDR2 SASEGT. The CDR3 DNA is TGTGCCAGCAGCCACCTAGCGGGAGTGGCAGATACGCAGTATTTT. Translating it yields CASSHLAGVADTQYF.

The V call is TRBV7-8, the J call TRBJ2-7; tentative D call: TRBD1 (5 bases). The CDR3 sequence is 13 residues long. Germline loops: CDR1 SGHVS, CDR2 FQNEAQ. Trimming took 2 bases from V and 7 from J, leaving 12 bases between them. The CDR3 DNA reads as TGTGCCAGCAGCTTATTTGCAGGGCGAGAGCAGTACTTC. Protein: CASSLFAGREQYF.

The CDR3 loop reads CASSPRQGPNTEAFF. CDR3 nucleotides: TGTGCCAGCAGCCCACGACAGGGACCGAACACTGAAGCTTTCTTT. The J gene is TRBJ1-1, the V gene TRBV7-2; 7 positions agree with TRBD1. V trimming: 5 bases; J trimming: 1 base; junction bases outside the gene matches: 7. Germline V gene sequence: CDR1 SGHTA, CDR2 FQGNSA. The CDR3 consists of 15 residues.

This rearrangement joins TRBV29-1 to TRBJ2-3; the match to TRBD2 covers 7 bases. The CDR3 contains 14 residues. Germline CDR1 and CDR2: SQVTM and ANQGSEA. V shed 4 bases, J shed 1 base, and the junction held 5 bases outside the gene matches. The CDR3 loop is CSVGRGDGTDTQYF. The DNA for the CDR3 is TGCAGCGTTGGTCGGGGGGACGGCACAGATACGCAGTATTTT.